The entry below describes one T cell receptor beta chain. CDR3 length equals 15 residues. Trimming took off 1 base at V and 2 bases at J, with 11 bases between the two ends. The germline V gene encodes CDR1 SGHRS and CDR2 YFSETQ. This sample is drawn from a study of T cell responses to AZD1222 COVID-19 vaccine. Clones were read by immunoSEQ multiplex PCR, and TCRdb kept only the in-frame ones, dropping some. Here the sample spans more than 100,000 clones, around 91% being singletons. This TCR derives from an adult in good health. The specimen was peripheral blood, collected on day 0 of AZD1222 vaccination. The chain couples TRBV5-1 to TRBJ2-3; D might be TRBD1 or TRBD2, each matching 5 bases. CDR3 bases: TGCGCCAGCAGCTTGTCCGGGACCCACACAGATACGCAGTATTTT. This gives the protein CASSLSGTHTDTQYF. The variable domain in full, completed from reference TRBV5-1 and TRBJ2-3, reads KAGVTQTPRYLIKTRGQQVTLSCSPISGHRSVSWYQQTPGQGLQFLFEYFSETQRNKGNFPGRFSGRQFSNSRSEMNVSTLELGDSALYLCASSLSGTHTDTQYFGPGTRLTVL.